This T cell receptor beta chain was documented in a study of Graves' ophthalmopathy and Graves' hyperthyroidism. Study-level findings and limits: The authors also found most expanded thyroid clonotypes above 0.001 frequency in blood.

The authors amplified TCR beta CDR3 regions, and they did so from RNA transcripts for repertoire sequencing. The first-round RT-PCR employed HTBI primers together with the Qiagen OneStep RT-PCR kit. A multiplex PCR was then performed as the second round. TCRdb itself ran the multiplex PCR reads through MiXCR, one entry per CDR3 protein. The sample carries about 150,000 distinct CDR3 sequences, less than 45% recorded once. A duration under 3 months, NOSPECS ≥4, CAS ≥3 and moderate-to-severe activity characterized the donors with ophthalmopathy. The authors diagnosed from clinical symptoms, serum thyroxine, TRAb, thyroid ultrasound and orbital computed tomography. Note on this clonotype: Its cognate antigen is unknown.

This CDR3 has 16 residues. V lost 6 bases to trimming and J lost 5 bases; unmatched junction nucleotides: 7. The germline gives CDR1 MNHNS, CDR2 SASEGT. Sequencing was carried out using peripheral blood. The clonotype originates from a woman between 35 and 50 years old with Graves' ophthalmopathy. V is TRBV6-1 and J is TRBJ2-5; 15 positions agree with TRBD2. CDR3 bases: TGTGCCAGCAGCGGGGGACTAGCGGGAGGAGGGGAGACCCAGTACTTC. Translated, it gives CASSGGLAGGGETQYF.